This T cell receptor (beta chain) is from a study of vaccination and CD4 T cells after COVID-19. Study-wide findings and caveats: Median SARS-CoV-2-reactive clonotypes rose from approximately 21 to 38, not significantly.

Concerning this clonotype: Antigen: not known.

Cultured CD4+ T-cell DNA underwent Oncomine TCR Beta short-read sequencing. TCRdb reprocessed the PCR reads via MiXCR and lists one record per CDR3 protein. The sample includes some 14,000 distinct CDR3 sequences, approximately 58% seen only once; the top ten take more than 10%. V gave up 4 bases and J gave up 1 base, with 13 bases separating them. The CDR3 spans 15 residues. Per germline, CDR1 ENHRY and CDR2 SYGVKD. The treatment is: approximately 10-day PBMC culture with coronavirus spike peptide pools or control peptides (ViraFEST assay). The receptor was isolated from a human donor who had recovered from COVID-19. The V and J genes are TRBV10-3 and TRBJ2-5; D gene unclear. The specimen was CD4+ T cells from blood, cultured in vitro. CDR3 in DNA: TGTGCCATCAGTGGGGGTCTCGGCCCCCAAGAGACCCAGTACTTC. It yields the protein CAISGGLGPQETQYF.